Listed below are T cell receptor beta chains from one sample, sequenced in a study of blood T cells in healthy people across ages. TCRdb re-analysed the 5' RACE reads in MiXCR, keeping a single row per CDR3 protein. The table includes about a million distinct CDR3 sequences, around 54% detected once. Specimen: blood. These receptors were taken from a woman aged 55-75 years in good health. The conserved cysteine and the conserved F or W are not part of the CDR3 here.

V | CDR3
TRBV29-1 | SVESYRGDTQY
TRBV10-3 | AIRDRGTYEQY
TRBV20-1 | SAAQRPTYEQY
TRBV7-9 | ASSLSRGKTDTQY
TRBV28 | ASSSDGFREKLF
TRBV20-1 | SARGGTLYEQY
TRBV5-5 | ASISFKSPAIDEQF
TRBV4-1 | ASSQDEKTQY
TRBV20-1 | SVGTSGMPGTQY
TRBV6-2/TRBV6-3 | ASSKAITGSQY
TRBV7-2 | ASSLLAGLTDTQY
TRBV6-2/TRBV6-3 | ASRIRTGLNQPQH
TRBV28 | ASSSSIAVYNEQF
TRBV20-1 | SASPSEKLF
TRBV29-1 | SVEVSGREY
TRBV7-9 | ANSRPGTTKETQY
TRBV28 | ASSLETVSGANVLT
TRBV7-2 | ASSLATGRATNEQF
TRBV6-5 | ASSYSLAAYYGYT
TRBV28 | ASSLYQTSATQY
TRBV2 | ASSEFWGVETQY
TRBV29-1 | SVGLSGKADTQY
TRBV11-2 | ASSLSRMGLYEQF
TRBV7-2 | ASSLPPAGGVNEQF
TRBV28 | ASSFNGLAGVTETQY
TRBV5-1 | ASSEAQTYEQY
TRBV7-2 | ASSRNSGGALGEQF
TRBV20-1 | SARSEESQY
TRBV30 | AWSVQGSNQPQH
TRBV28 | ASIGGLAGELF
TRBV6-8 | ASSRTSDPSQGDYEQY